The following is a T cell receptor (beta chain) sequence with its context. The antigen remains unidentified. This entry is derived from a study of response to subunit inactivated influenza vaccine. The study's findings and limits: Each seasonal influenza vaccination recruits few new T cells, the authors suggested.

Trimming removed 0 bases from V and 4 bases from J, with 10 bases in between. Germline V gene lookup returns CDR1 SGHRS and CDR2 YFSETQ. The CDR3 runs 14 residues. TCRdb re-analysed the RT-PCR reads in MiXCR, keeping a single row per CDR3 protein. The table lists about 700,000 distinct CDR3 sequences, about 14% of them singletons, with around 7.3% in the top ten. This TCR was sampled from a man aged 50-59 years who received an inactivated influenza vaccine. Sequencing was performed on PBMCs from blood, taken 14 days before vaccination. V usage is TRBV5-1 and J usage is TRBJ1-1; D is ambiguous. CDR3 protein: CASSLDSGVTEAFF. As DNA, the CDR3 is TGCGCCAGCAGCTTGGATTCTGGAGTCACTGAAGCTTTCTTT.